This T cell receptor (beta chain) was obtained from a study of shared clonotypes between healthy human individuals (dated by TCRdb to the early 2020s). Background on the whole study: The cohort comprised a couple of women and three men aged 18 to 49 years. To increase sequencing depth and limit assay-specific biases, TCR repertoire library preparation and sequencing were carried out by different laboratories using diverse techniques. For each donor, CD4 naive and CD4 memory were each run on three plates, CD8 naive on two plates, and CD8 memory on one plate. Between about 0.94 and 8.9 billion PBMCs per donor were obtained by leukapheresis. Blood TCR repertoires of 5 or 6 healthy adults were deeply sequenced to estimate repertoire size and the extent of clonotype sharing between individuals.

Turning to this clone: The clone's antigen remains unknown. Base quality data are lacking; no much larger clone is found one base away.

Using the deep immunoSEQ assay, multiplex PCR amplified TCR CDR3 regions from genomic DNA. Extracted genomic DNA from each cell subset was spread evenly across all wells of several immunoSEQ 96-well plates, with each plate serving as a replicate. Each replicate PCR for sorted subsets received 200 ng genomic DNA, equal to roughly 30,000 T cell genomes. Purified libraries were measured with a Qubit 3.0 fluorometer, size-checked on a Bioanalyzer 2100, and measured again with the KAPA Library Quantification kit. Every immunoSEQ 96-well plate was sequenced on a dedicated single-read 150-cycle Illumina NextSeq 550 flow cell. Per the authors' processing: Because the immunoSEQ output included only junctional sequences and no quality scores, the filtering could not be the same as the filtering used for full-length reads. Sequences were annotated with PyIR, a Python wrapper for IgBLAST v1.9, and V/J genes and CDR3 were assigned using IMGT germline references. Reads were filtered out if the reads had weak V/J assignments (E-value above 1e-6), no CDR3, stop codons, out-of-frame junctions, or ambiguous translated residues. A V3J clonotype was defined by an identical inferred V gene, J gene, and CDR3 amino acid sequence. Percentage overlap between repertoires was calculated by dividing the number of shared unique clonotypes by the size of the smaller repertoire. Repertoire richness was assessed with RTK rarefaction, the Chao1 estimator, and Recon v2.1 estimates of unobserved clonotypes. Generation probabilities for all TCRbeta clonotypes obtained by the gDNA method from several donors were computed using OLGA. The table was pulled from immuneACCESS by TCRdb, which kept in-frame rearrangements only. Such tables lose some clones; where checked, under half of the loss comes from unresolved V genes, and the rest has no known cause. V and J calls and clone size are as listed in that table; D and trimming were resolved from the DNA. The sample table contains hundreds of thousands of clones; only one count was recorded for approximately 95% of them. The top ten clonotypes cover around 0.11% of the sample.

For the CD8 naive samples, CD45RO-negative cells were positively selected for CCR7, yielding a CD45RA+CCR7+ population from which TemRA cells were excluded. The donors were healthy, HIV-negative adults who had no recently reported acute infections or vaccinations. Only Caucasian adults living in Nashville, Tennessee, USA were represented among the donors. After blood collection by leukapheresis, PBMCs were isolated using Ficoll-Histopaque density gradient centrifugation and then cryopreserved in the vapor phase of liquid nitrogen. Purity and quantity of every magnetically sorted T cell population were checked by analytical flow cytometry. Genomic DNA was isolated from each sorted fraction and quantified by UV absorbance on a Nanodrop 2000c. Paper-wide results and their limitations: Estimated clonotype richness was generally larger for naive than for memory subsets. Across four donors, approximately 5% of naive CD4, approximately 4% of naive CD8, about 2% of memory CD4, and roughly 0.41% of memory CD8 clonotypes were shared. Clonotypes shared by all four sorted-subset donors showed higher generation probabilities than non-shared clonotypes. Only blood was sampled, and tissue TCR repertoires likely differ from those in blood. Rarefaction of sorted-subset datasets indicated incomplete sequencing despite the large sequencing depth. The genetic and exposure-history diversity represented was limited by the small number of donors. Based on pairwise subsampling, the degree of clonotype sharing among donors was expected to be affected by sequencing depth.

For this chain, trimming is 0 bases at the V end and 8 bases at the J end, and the number of junction bases without a gene match is 10. For CDR1 and CDR2, the germline V gene (reference sequence) lists MNHEY and SMNVEV. The CDR3 spans 16 residues, from the cysteine through the phenylalanine. This entry keeps only the CDR3 DNA: 48 bases, framed from base 1. This TCR derives from a woman under 40 in good health. The rearranged chain carries TRBV27 and TRBJ2-7, with 10 middle bases fitting TRBD1. Input material: naive CD8+ T cells sorted from blood. This specimen's cell subset or site label, interpreted: CD45RA+CCR7+. The CDR3 is CASSLSAGTGELQQYF. At the DNA level, the sequence is TGTGCCAGCAGTTTATCGGCCGGGACAGGGGAATTGCAGCAGTACTTC.